This T cell receptor beta chain was identified during a study of T cells in Graves' hyperthyroidism and ophthalmopathy. The study's findings and limits: Most clonotypes expanded in the thyroid (above 0.001) were also present in blood. Classification by a 13 V-J model distinguished ophthalmopathy from stable hyperthyroidism.

The CDR3 regions of TCR beta were amplified from RNA transcripts. First-round RT-PCR targeting the TCR CDR3 was performed with the HTBI primer set. In TCRdb, the multiplex PCR reads were re-called with MiXCR into one record per CDR3 protein. The table records a few hundred thousand distinct CDR3 sequences, about a fifth of them present only once. Worth noting for this clonotype: The antigen is unknown.

Patients having uncontrolled infection, another autoimmune disease, pregnancy or lactation were not included. Each 10 ml fresh peripheral blood draw supplied the PBMCs. CDR1 is SGDLS and CDR2 is YYNGEE in the germline V gene. The CDR3 sequence is 17 residues long. After removal of 3 bases from V and 1 base from J, the junction contained 9 bases not matched to a gene. The receptor was derived from a man between 18 and 29 years old with Graves' ophthalmopathy. The material sequenced was blood. The chain has TRBV9 and TRBJ2-3, with 9 nucleotides matching TRBD2. This CDR3 is CASSAVGVAGGTDTQYF. The CDR3 DNA is TGTGCCAGCAGCGCGGTGGGGGTAGCGGGGGGCACAGATACGCAGTATTTT.